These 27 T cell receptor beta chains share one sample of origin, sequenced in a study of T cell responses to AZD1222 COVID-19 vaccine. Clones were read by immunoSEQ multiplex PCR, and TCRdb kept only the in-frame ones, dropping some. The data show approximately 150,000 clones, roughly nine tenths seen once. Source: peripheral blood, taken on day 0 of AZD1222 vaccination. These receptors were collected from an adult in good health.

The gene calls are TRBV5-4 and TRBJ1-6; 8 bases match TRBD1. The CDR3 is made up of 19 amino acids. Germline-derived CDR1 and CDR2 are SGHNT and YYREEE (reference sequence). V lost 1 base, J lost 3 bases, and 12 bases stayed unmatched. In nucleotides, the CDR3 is TGTGCCAGCAGCTTGCGGACAGGGTTTGGGCCGGGCTATAATTCACCCCTCCACTTT. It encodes CASSLRTGFGPGYNSPLHF.

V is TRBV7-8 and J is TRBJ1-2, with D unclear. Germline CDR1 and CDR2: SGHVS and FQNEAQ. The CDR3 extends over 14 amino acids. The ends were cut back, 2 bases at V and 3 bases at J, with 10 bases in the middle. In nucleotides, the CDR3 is TGTGCCAGCAGCTTACGGGTAGCGGACTATGGCTACACCTTC. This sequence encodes CASSLRVADYGYTF. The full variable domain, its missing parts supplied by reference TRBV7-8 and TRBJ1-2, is GAGVSQSPRYKVAKRGQDVALRCDPISGHVSLFWYQQALGQGPEFLTYFQNEAQLDKSGLPSDRFFAERPEGSVSTLKIQRTQQEDSAVYLCASSLRVADYGYTFGSGTRLTVV.

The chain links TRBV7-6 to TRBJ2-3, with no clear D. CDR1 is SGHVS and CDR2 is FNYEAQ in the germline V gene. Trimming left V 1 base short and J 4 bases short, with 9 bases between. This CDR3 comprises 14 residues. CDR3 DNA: TGTGCCAGCAGCTTAGGCGGAAGAGCAGATACGCAGTATTTT. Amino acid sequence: CASSLGGRADTQYF. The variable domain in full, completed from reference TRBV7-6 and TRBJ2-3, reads GAGVSQSPRYKVTKRGQDVALRCDPISGHVSLYWYRQALGQGPEFLTYFNYEAQQDKSGLPNDRFSAERPEGSISTLTIQRTEQRDSAMYRCASSLGGRADTQYFGPGTRLTVL.

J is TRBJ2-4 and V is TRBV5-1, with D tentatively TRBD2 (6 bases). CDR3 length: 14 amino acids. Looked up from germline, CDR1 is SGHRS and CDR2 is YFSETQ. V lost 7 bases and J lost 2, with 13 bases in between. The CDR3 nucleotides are TGCGCCAGCCGGGACTCGGGGACCAAAAACATTCAGTACTTC. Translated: CASRDSGTKNIQYF.

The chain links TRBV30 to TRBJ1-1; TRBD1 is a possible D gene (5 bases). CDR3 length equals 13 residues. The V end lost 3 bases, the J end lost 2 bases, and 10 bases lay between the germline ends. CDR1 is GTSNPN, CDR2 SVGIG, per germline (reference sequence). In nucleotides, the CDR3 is TGTGCCTGGAGGGGACGGGGAAACACTGAAGCTTTCTTT. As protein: CAWRGRGNTEAFF.

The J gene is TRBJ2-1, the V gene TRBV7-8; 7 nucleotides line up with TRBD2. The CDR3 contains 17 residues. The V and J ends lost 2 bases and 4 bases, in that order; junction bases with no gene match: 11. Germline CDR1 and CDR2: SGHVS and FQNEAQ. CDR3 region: CASSLQRGGKSYNEQFF. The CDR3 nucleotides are TGTGCCAGCAGCTTACAACGCGGGGGAAAGAGTTACAATGAGCAGTTCTTC.

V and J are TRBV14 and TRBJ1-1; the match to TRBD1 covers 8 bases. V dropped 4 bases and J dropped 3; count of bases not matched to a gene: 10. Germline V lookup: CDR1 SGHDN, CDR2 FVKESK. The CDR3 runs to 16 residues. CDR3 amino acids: CASSPVLTGGHTEAFF. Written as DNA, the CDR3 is TGTGCCAGCAGCCCCGTCTTAACAGGGGGGCACACTGAAGCTTTCTTT.

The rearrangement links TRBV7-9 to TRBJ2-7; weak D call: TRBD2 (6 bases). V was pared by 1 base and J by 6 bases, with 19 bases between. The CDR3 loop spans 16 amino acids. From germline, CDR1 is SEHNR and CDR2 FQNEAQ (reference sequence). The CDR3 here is CASSLGAAGTASEQYF. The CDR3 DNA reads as TGTGCCAGCAGCTTAGGAGCCGCCGGGACTGCGAGCGAGCAGTACTTC.

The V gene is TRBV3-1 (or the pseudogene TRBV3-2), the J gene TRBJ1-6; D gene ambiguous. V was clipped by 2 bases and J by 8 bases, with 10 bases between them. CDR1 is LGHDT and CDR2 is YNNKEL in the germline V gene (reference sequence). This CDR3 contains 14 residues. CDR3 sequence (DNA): TGTGCCAGCAGCCAAACCGAGGGTTATTCACCCCTCCACTTT. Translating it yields CASSQTEGYSPLHF.

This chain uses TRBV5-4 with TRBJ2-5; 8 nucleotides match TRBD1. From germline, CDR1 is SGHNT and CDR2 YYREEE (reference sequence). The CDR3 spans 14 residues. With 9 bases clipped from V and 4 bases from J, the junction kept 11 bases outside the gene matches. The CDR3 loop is CATGLQGARETQYF. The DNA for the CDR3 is TGTGCCACCGGTCTTCAGGGGGCTAGAGAGACCCAGTACTTC. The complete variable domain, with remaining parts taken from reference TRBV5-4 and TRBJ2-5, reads ETGVTQSPTHLIKTRGQQVTLRCSSQSGHNTVSWYQQALGQGPQFIFQYYREEENGRGNFPPRFSGLQFPNYSSELNVNALELDDSALYLCATGLQGARETQYFGPGTRLLVL.

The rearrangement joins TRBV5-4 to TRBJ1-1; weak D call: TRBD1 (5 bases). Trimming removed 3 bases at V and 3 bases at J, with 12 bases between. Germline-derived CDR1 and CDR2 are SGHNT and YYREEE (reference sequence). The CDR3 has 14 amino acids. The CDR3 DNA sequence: TGTGCCAGCAGCTCCCCGGGGGATGACACTGAAGCTTTCTTT. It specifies CASSSPGDDTEAFF.

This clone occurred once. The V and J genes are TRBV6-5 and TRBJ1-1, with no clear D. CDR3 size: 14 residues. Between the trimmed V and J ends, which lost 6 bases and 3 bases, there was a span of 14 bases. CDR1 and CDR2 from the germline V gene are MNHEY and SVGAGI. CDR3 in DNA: TGTGCCAGCAGCCCCCTGGGAAGGGACACTGAAGCTTTCTTT. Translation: CASSPLGRDTEAFF.

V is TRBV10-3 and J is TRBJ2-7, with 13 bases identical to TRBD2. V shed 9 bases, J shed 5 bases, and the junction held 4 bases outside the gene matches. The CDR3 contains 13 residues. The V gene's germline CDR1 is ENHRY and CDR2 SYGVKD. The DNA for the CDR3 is TGTGCCATAAGACTAGCGGGGGGCGACGAGCAGTACTTC. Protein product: CAIRLAGGDEQYF.

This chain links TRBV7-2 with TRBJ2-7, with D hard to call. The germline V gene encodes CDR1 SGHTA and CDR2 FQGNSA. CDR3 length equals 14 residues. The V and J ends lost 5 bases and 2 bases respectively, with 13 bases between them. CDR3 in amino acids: CASSPSENPYEQYF. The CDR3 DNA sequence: TGTGCCAGCAGCCCATCGGAGAACCCCTACGAGCAGTACTTC.

The chain's CDR3 is CASSKGRDTQATGNTIYF. In nucleotides, the CDR3 is TGTGCCAGCAGCAAAGGAAGGGACACCCAGGCTACTGGAAACACCATATATTTT. V gene TRBV21-1 combines with J gene TRBJ1-3; the table's D call, TRBD1, was not checked against the DNA. TRBV21-1 is given as a pseudogene. CDR3 length: 18 residues.

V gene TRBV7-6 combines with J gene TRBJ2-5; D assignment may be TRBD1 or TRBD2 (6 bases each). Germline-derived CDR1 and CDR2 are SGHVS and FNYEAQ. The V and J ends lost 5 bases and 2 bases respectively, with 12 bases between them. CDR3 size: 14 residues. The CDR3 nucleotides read TGTGCCAGCAGCCGTGGGGGGCCGCAAGAGACCCAGTACTTC. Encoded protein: CASSRGGPQETQYF.

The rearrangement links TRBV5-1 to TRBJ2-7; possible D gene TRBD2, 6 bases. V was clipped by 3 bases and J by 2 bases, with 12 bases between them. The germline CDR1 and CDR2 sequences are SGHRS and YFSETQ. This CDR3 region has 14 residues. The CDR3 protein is CASSSEGLTYEQYF. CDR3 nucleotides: TGCGCCAGCAGCTCTGAGGGACTGACCTACGAGCAGTACTTC.

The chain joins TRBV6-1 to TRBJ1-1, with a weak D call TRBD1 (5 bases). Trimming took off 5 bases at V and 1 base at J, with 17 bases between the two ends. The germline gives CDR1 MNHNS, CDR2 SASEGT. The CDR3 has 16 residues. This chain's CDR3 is CASSQDGGLGNTEAFF. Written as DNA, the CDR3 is TGTGCCAGCAGTCAAGACGGGGGGTTGGGGAACACTGAAGCTTTCTTT.

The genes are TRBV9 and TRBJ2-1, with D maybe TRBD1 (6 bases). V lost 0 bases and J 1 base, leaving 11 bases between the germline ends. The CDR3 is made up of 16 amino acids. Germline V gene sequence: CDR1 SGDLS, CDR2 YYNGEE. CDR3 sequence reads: CASSVARQGSYNEQFF. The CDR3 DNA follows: TGTGCCAGCAGCGTAGCTCGGCAGGGGTCCTACAATGAGCAGTTCTTC.

This CDR3 reads CASSMNGDQPQHF. The CDR3 coding sequence is TGTGCCAGTAGTATGAACGGGGATCAGCCCCAGCATTTT. The genes are TRBV19 and TRBJ1-5; D remains unclear. The germline V gene encodes CDR1 LNHDA and CDR2 SQIVND (reference sequence). The CDR3 length is 13 residues. Trimming removed 3 bases from V and 5 bases from J, with 8 bases in between.

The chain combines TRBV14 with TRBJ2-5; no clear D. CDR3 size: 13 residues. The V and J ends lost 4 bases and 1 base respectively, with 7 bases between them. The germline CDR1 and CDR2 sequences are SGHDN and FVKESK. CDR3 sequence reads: CASSPETQETQYF. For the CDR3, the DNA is TGTGCCAGCAGCCCGGAGACCCAAGAGACCCAGTACTTC.

The CDR3 DNA reads TGTGCCAGTAGTATGGACAGGCGTTGGAGCTATGGCTACACCTTC. This sequence encodes CASSMDRRWSYGYTF. The gene calls are TRBV19 and TRBJ1-2; 7 bases are a match to TRBD1. The V gene's germline CDR1 is LNHDA and CDR2 SQIVND (reference sequence). The length of the CDR3 is 15 residues. J gave up 4 bases and V 3 bases, and 8 bases lay outside the gene matches.

CDR3 sequence (DNA): TGTGCCAGTGGGCGGAACACTGAAGCTTTCTTT. This sequence encodes CASGRNTEAFF. The chain uses TRBV19 and TRBJ1-1; D remains ambiguous. The CDR3 runs to 11 residues. V lost 8 bases and J lost 1, with 5 bases in between. CDR1 is LNHDA, CDR2 SQIVND, per germline (reference sequence).

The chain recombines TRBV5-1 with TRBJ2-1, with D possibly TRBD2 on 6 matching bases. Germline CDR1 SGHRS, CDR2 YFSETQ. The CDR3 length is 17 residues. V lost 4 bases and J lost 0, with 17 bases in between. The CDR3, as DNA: TGCGCCAGCAGCGCTCCTCCCCGGGGGAGCTCCTACAATGAGCAGTTCTTC. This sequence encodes CASSAPPRGSSYNEQFF.

For the CDR3, the DNA is TGCGCCAGCAGCCAAGAGGGGGTTTCAGGGCAGTTCTTC. As protein: CASSQEGVSGQFF. V usage is TRBV4-3 and J usage is TRBJ2-1; perhaps D is TRBD1 or TRBD2 (5 bases each). Germline V lookup: CDR1 LGHNA, CDR2 YSLEER. V shed 0 bases and J shed 12 bases, with 12 bases lying between them. This CDR3 is 13 amino acids long.

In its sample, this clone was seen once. The CDR3 sequence: CASSIGWDTEAFF. CDR3 bases: TGTGCCAGTAGTATCGGGTGGGACACTGAAGCTTTCTTT. The chain carries TRBV19 and TRBJ1-1; no reliable D call. The ends were cut back, 3 bases at V and 3 bases at J, with 8 bases in the middle. The length of the CDR3 is 13 residues. CDR1 and CDR2 (germline): LNHDA, SQIVND (reference sequence).

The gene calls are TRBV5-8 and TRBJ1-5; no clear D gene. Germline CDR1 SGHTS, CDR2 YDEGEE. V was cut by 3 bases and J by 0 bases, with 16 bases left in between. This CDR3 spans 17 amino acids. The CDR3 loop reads CASSWAGGLNSNQPQHF. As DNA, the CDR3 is TGTGCCAGCAGCTGGGCCGGCGGACTGAATAGCAATCAGCCCCAGCATTTT.